Shown below are 16 T cell receptor beta chains from a single sample sequenced in a study of T cells in localized non-small cell lung cancer. The assay was immunoSEQ multiplex PCR, and TCRdb's table has in-frame clones only and misses some. The sample records 2,200 or so clones, roughly 20% being singletons. The material sequenced was lung tumor tissue, taken before any cancer treatment. The receptors shown here come from a man aged 40-75 years with stage II lung adenocarcinoma.

By its share, this clone is medium-sized. The rearrangement joins TRBV6-1 to TRBJ2-1; 10 nucleotides match TRBD1. The CDR3 consists of 14 residues. V lost 1 base, J lost 7 bases, and 1 base stayed unmatched. Germline assignment: CDR1 MNHNS and CDR2 SASEGT. CDR3 residues: CASSEGTGGNEQFF. The CDR3 DNA reads TGTGCCAGCAGTGAAGGGACAGGGGGAAATGAGCAGTTCTTC.

The V gene is TRBV29-1, the J gene TRBJ2-7; maybe TRBD1 (8 bases). Germline assignment: CDR1 SQVTM and CDR2 ANQGSEA. The CDR3 consists of 15 residues. Between the trimmed V and J ends, which lost 4 bases and 3 bases, there was a span of 19 bases. Written as DNA, the CDR3 is TGCAGCGTTGTAAGGACAGGGAGGGCCGACTACGAGCAGTACTTC. It is translated as CSVVRTGRADYEQYF.

This clone is medium-sized. This chain connects TRBV6-8 to TRBJ2-2; perhaps TRBD2 as D (5 bases). The V end lost 6 bases, the J end lost 3 bases, and 17 bases lay between the germline ends. Germline values: CDR1 MNHGY, CDR2 SAAAGT. The CDR3 length is 16 residues. The CDR3 protein is CASSPPRGLDTGELFF. CDR3 nucleotide sequence: TGTGCCAGCAGCCCCCCCCGCGGACTCGACACCGGGGAGCTGTTTTTT.

The V and J genes are TRBV19 and TRBJ2-2, with 13 positions matching TRBD2. Germline V CDR1 and CDR2: LNHDA, SQIVND (reference sequence). The CDR3 has 17 residues. V trimming: 7 bases; J trimming: 5 bases; junction bases outside the gene matches: 10. This CDR3 reads CASIGTSGAAGTGELFF. As DNA, the CDR3 is TGTGCCAGTATCGGGACTAGCGGGGCCGCGGGAACCGGGGAGCTGTTTTTT.

The chain joins TRBV11-3 to TRBJ1-4, with TRBD1 identical over 10 bases. CDR3 length: 16 amino acids. Losses at the gene ends were 5 bases for V and 8 bases for J; bases not matched to a gene: 11. Per the germline V gene, CDR1 is SGHNT and CDR2 is YENEEA. The CDR3 loop is CASSPSPGTGEEKLFF. The CDR3 DNA is TGTGCCAGCAGCCCGAGCCCCGGGACAGGGGAGGAAAAACTGTTTTTT.

This clone has more than one count but fewer than ten. The chain uses TRBV11-3 and TRBJ1-3; possibly TRBD1 for D (5 bases). Germline-derived CDR1 and CDR2 are SGHNT and YENEEA. The germline V and J ends were trimmed by 6 bases and 0 bases, with 18 bases remaining between them. There are 17 residues in the CDR3. CDR3 amino acids: CASSRGTTLYSGNTIYF. The CDR3 DNA reads as TGTGCCAGCAGTAGAGGGACGACCTTATACTCTGGAAACACCATATATTTT.

V and J are TRBV6-8 and TRBJ1-3, with D uncertain. The CDR3 spans 17 residues. Germline V lookup: CDR1 MNHGY, CDR2 SAAAGT. V shed 0 bases and J shed 6 bases, with 18 bases lying between them. This CDR3 reads CASSYSSPGMVENTIYF. The DNA for the CDR3 is TGTGCCAGCAGTTACTCTTCCCCTGGGATGGTAGAAAACACCATATATTTT.

The chain is built from TRBV30 and TRBJ2-1, with TRBD2 matching 8 bases. Germline CDR1 is GTSNPN and CDR2 is SVGIG (reference sequence). The CDR3 contains 14 residues. V trimming: 7 bases; J trimming: 2 bases; junction bases outside the gene matches: 7. The CDR3 DNA reads TGTGCCTCATTGTCACTAGCGGCCTACAATGAGCAGTTCTTC. Its protein product is CASLSLAAYNEQFF.

This clone is deemed medium-sized (0.01 to 0.1%). The genes are TRBV11-3 and TRBJ1-5; the D gene is possibly TRBD1 (5 bases). Trimming stripped 4 bases from V and 2 bases from J, with 12 bases between. From germline, CDR1 is SGHNT and CDR2 YENEEA. The length of the CDR3 is 15 residues. The CDR3 spells CASSSEWGGNQPQHF. The CDR3 DNA reads TGTGCCAGCAGCTCGGAGTGGGGGGGCAATCAGCCCCAGCATTTT.

This clone was observed once. This sequence joins TRBV1 and TRBJ2-7; the table's D call, TRBD1, has no DNA check behind it. TRBV1 is assigned pseudogene status. The CDR3 has 14 residues. CDR3 coding DNA: TGCACCAGCTGCAGTGAGGGGGCACCCTACGAGCAGTACTTC. This encodes CTSCSEGAPYEQYF.

This clone was counted between two and nine times. The rearrangement uses TRBV30 and TRBJ1-2; 7 bases are shared with TRBD1. CDR3 length equals 14 residues. Per germline, CDR1 GTSNPN and CDR2 SVGIG (reference sequence). The trim removed 2 bases at V and 4 bases at J, leaving 7 bases unmatched. CDR3 sequence: CAWSRRGLGYGYTF. The CDR3 DNA is TGTGCCTGGAGTCGGAGGGGGCTCGGCTATGGCTACACCTTC.

This clone is labeled as medium-sized. The J gene is TRBJ2-6, the V gene TRBV11-3; maybe TRBD1 (5 bases). V was clipped by 4 bases and J by 4 bases, with 11 bases between them. The germline V gene encodes CDR1 SGHNT and CDR2 YENEEA. This CDR3 is 15 amino acids long. The CDR3 bases are TGTGCCAGCAGCTCCCAGGGTGGAGGGGCCAACGTCCTGACTTTC. As protein: CASSSQGGGANVLTF.

V usage is TRBV18 and J usage is TRBJ1-1; D is possibly TRBD1 (6 bases). CDR3 length: 15 residues. Trimming removed 6 bases at V and 6 bases at J, with 20 bases between. Germline V CDR1 and CDR2: KGHSH, LQKENI. CDR3 nucleotides: TGTGCCAGCTCCCTAATGGGGGGGGCCGGATCTGAAGCTTTCTTT. Translating gives CASSLMGGAGSEAFF.

This sequence joins TRBV29-1 and TRBJ1-1; D is undetermined. In germline, CDR1 is SQVTM, CDR2 ANQGSEA. V was shortened by 4 bases and J by 0 bases, with 9 bases between the two germline ends. The CDR3 runs to 13 residues. CDR3 bases: TGCAGCGTTGGGAACACCATGAACACTGAAGCTTTCTTT. This gives the protein CSVGNTMNTEAFF.

The gene calls are TRBV28 and TRBJ2-1, with a tentative D call TRBD1 (6 bases). There are 15 residues in the CDR3. Germline assignment: CDR1 MDHEN and CDR2 SYDVKM. Trimming removed 6 bases from V and 7 bases from J, with 19 bases in between. The CDR3 reads CASSPNRVTWNEQFF. In DNA form, the CDR3 reads TGTGCCAGCAGCCCAAACAGGGTGACTTGGAATGAGCAGTTCTTC. Looking up the rest from reference TRBV28 and TRBJ2-1 gives the full variable domain: DVKVTQSSRYLVKRTGEKVFLECVQDMDHENMFWYRQDPGLGLRLIYFSYDVKMKEKGDIPEGYSVSREKKERFSLILESASTNQTSMYLCASSPNRVTWNEQFFGPGTRLTVL.

Sample share makes this clone medium-sized. The chain couples TRBV11-3 to TRBJ2-3, with a tentative D call TRBD1 (6 bases). The CDR3 sequence is 16 residues long. CDR1 is SGHNT and CDR2 is YENEEA in the germline V gene. V lost 7 bases, J lost 2 bases, and 19 bases lay in between. CDR3 protein: CASTRVPGAVTDTQYF. CDR3 DNA sequence: TGTGCCAGCACCAGAGTTCCAGGGGCCGTCACAGATACGCAGTATTTT.